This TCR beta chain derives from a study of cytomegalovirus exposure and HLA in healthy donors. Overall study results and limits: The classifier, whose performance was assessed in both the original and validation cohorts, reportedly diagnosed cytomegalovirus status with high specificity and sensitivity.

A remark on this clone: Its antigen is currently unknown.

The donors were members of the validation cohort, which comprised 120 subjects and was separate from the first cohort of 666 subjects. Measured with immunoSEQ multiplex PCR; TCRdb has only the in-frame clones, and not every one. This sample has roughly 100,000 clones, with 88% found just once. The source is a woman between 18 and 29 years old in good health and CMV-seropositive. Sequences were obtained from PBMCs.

The CDR3 sequence: CAITQTVNTEAFF. The CDR3 DNA is TGTGCCATCACACAGACCGTGAACACTGAAGCTTTCTTT. The chain employs TRBV10-3 and TRBJ1-1; D is undetermined. Trimming cost V 7 bases and J 0 bases, with 9 bases left between them. Per germline, CDR1 ENHRY and CDR2 SYGVKD. This CDR3 has 13 residues.